The following is a TCR beta chain sequence with its context. The target antigen is unknown. This CDR3 is built from 15 residues. The germline CDR1 and CDR2 sequences are SEHNR and FQNEAQ (reference sequence). The data were obtained in a study of CXCR3-negative and CXCR3-positive naive CD8 T cells. Study conclusions and caveats: For memory CD8+ cells diversity was much lower, but both naive subsets had comparably high diversity. CXCR3-positive naive cells carried more hydrophobic TRB CDR3s than CXCR3-negative naive cells did.

The authors prepared UMI-labeled TRB cDNA libraries by 5' RACE. No DNA is given; TCRdb re-called the 5' RACE reads and lists each CDR3 protein once. The table for this sample gives roughly 120,000 distinct CDR3 sequences. Sequencing input: naive CXCR3+ CD8+ T cells from blood. Subset noted: CD45RO-CCR7+CD27+CD95- naive CD8+ T cells expressing CXCR3 (TNR3+). The receptor was derived from a human donor in good health. Some clones in this sample may be carry-over from other donors' samples. The chain links TRBV7-9 to TRBJ2-7; TCRdb lists TRBD1, though no DNA is available to test this call. CDR3 loop: CASSLGQSHSYEQYF. The entire variable domain, with the rest obtained from reference TRBV7-9 and TRBJ2-7, is as follows: DTGVSQNPRHKITKRGQNVTFRCDPISEHNRLYWYRQTLGQGPEFLTYFQNEAQLEKSRLLSDRFSAERPKGSFSTLEIQRTEQGDSAMYLCASSLGQSHSYEQYFGPGTRLTVT.